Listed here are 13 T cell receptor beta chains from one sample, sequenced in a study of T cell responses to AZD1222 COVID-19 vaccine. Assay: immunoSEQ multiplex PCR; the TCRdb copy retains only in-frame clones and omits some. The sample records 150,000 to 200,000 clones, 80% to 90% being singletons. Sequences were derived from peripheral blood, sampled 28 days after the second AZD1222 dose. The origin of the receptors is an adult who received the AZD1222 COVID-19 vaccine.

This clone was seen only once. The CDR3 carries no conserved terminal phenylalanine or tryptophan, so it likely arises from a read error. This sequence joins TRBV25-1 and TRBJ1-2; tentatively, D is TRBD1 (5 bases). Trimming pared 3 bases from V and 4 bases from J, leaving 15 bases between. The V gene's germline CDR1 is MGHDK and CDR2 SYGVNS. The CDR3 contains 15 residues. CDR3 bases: TGTGCCAGCAGTGACCCTAGGGGACTGTCCTATGGCTACACCCTC. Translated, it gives CASSDPRGLSYGYTL.

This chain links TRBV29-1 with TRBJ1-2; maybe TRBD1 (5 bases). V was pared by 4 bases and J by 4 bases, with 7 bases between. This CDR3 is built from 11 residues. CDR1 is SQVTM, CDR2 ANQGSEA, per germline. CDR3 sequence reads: CSVATGYGYTF. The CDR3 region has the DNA TGCAGCGTTGCTACAGGCTATGGCTACACCTTC.

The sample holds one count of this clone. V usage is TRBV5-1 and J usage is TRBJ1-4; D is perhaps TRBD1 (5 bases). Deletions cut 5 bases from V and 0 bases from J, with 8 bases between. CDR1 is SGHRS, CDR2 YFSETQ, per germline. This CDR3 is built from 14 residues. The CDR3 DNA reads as TGCGCCAGCAGGCGGGGGACAACTAATGAAAAACTGTTTTTT. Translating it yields CASRRGTTNEKLFF.

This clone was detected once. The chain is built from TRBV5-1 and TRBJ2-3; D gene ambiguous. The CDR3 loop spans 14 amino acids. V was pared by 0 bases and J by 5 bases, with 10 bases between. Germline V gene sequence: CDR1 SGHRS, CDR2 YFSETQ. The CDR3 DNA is TGCGCCAGCAGCTTGGCCGGTGTAGGAGATACGCAGTATTTT. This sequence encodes CASSLAGVGDTQYF.

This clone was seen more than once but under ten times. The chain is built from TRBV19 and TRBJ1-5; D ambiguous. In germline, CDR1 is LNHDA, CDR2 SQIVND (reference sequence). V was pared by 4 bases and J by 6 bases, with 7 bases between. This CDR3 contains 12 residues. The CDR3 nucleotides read TGTGCCAGTAGTACTCGTGCTCAGCCCCAGCATTTT. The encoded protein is CASSTRAQPQHF.

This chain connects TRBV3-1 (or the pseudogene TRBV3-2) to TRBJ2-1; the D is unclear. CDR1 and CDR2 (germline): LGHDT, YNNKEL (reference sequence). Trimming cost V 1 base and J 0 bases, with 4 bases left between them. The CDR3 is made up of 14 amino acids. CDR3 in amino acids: CASSQVISYNEQFF. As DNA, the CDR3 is TGTGCCAGCAGCCAAGTCATCTCCTACAATGAGCAGTTCTTC.

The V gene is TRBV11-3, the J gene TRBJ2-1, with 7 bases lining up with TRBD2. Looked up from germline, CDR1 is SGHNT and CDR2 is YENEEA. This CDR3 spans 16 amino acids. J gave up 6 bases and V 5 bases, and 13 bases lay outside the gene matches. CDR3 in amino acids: CASSPTAEGGLNEQFF. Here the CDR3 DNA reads TGTGCCAGCAGCCCGACGGCGGAGGGAGGGCTCAATGAGCAGTTCTTC.

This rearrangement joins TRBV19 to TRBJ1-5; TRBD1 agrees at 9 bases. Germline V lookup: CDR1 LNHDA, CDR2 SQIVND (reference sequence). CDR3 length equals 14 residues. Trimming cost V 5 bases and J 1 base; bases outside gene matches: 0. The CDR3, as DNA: TGTGCCAGTAGTGGGACAGGGAGCAATCAGCCCCAGCATTTT. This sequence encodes CASSGTGSNQPQHF.

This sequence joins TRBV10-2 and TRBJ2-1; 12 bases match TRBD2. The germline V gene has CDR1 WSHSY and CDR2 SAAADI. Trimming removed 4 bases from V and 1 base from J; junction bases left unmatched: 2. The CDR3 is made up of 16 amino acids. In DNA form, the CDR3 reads TGCGCCAGCAGTGGGACTAGCGGGGATTCCTACAATGAGCAGTTCTTC. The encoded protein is CASSGTSGDSYNEQFF.

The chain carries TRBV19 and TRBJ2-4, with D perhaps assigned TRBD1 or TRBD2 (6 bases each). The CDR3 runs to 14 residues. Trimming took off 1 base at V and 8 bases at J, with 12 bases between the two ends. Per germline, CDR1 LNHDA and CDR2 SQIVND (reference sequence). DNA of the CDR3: TGTGCCAGTAGTATAGCCGGGGGCGCGGACATTCAGTACTTC. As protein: CASSIAGGADIQYF.

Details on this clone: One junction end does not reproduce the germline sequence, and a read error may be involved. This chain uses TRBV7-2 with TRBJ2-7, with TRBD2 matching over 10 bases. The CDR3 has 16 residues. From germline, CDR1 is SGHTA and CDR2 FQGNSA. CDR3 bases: TGTGCCAGCAGCCCACGTTGGGCTAGCGGGAGCTACGGGCAGTACTTC. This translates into CASSPRWASGSYGQYF.

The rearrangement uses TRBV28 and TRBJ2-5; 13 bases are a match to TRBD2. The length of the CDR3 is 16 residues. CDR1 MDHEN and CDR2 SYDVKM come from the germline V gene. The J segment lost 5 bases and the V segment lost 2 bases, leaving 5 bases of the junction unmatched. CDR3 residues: CASSLGTSGVGETQYF. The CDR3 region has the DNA TGTGCCAGCAGTTTAGGGACTAGCGGGGTGGGGGAGACCCAGTACTTC.

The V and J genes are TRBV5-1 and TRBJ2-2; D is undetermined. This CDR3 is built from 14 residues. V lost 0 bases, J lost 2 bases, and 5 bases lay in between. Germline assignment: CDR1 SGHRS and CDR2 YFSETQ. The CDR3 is CASSLVSNTGELFF. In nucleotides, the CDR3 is TGCGCCAGCAGCTTGGTCAGTAACACCGGGGAGCTGTTTTTT.